This T cell receptor beta chain was documented in a study of monozygotic twins with cystic fibrosis. Study results and caveats: Low clonality (median about 0.0095) suggested a mostly naive repertoire.

This clone was counted a single time. What it binds is not known. Profiling relied on immunoSEQ multiplex PCR, and the TCRdb table lists in-frame clones only, not all of them. This sample has over 25,000 clones; 95% to 98% occur once, and the top ten carry approximately 3%. Germline V gene sequence: CDR1 MNHNY, CDR2 SVGAGI (reference sequence). V lost 2 bases to trimming and J lost 6 bases, with 17 bases between them. The CDR3 totals 16 residues. The material sequenced was blood. This receptor was taken from a girl aged 2-10 years with cystic fibrosis. The chain uses TRBV6-6 and TRBJ2-1, with D possibly being TRBD2 (5 bases). CDR3 nucleotides: TGTGCCAGCAGTTACGGTCTCGGGGTTGGATTCAATGAGCAGTTCTTC. This sequence encodes CASSYGLGVGFNEQFF.